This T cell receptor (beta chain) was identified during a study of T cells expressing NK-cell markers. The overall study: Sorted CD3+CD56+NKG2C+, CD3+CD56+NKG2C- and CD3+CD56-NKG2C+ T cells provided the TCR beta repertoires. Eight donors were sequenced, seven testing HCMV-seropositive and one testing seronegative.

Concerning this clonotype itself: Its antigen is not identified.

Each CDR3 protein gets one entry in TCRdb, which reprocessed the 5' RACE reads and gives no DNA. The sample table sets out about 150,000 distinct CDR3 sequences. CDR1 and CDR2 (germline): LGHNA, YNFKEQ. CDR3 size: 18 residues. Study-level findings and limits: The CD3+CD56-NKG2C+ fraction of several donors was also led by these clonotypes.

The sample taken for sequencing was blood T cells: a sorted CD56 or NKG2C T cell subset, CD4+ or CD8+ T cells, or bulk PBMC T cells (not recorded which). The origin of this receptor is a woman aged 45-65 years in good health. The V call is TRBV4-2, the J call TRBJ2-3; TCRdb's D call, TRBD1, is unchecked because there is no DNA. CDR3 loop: CASSHVPQGDMRTDTQYF.